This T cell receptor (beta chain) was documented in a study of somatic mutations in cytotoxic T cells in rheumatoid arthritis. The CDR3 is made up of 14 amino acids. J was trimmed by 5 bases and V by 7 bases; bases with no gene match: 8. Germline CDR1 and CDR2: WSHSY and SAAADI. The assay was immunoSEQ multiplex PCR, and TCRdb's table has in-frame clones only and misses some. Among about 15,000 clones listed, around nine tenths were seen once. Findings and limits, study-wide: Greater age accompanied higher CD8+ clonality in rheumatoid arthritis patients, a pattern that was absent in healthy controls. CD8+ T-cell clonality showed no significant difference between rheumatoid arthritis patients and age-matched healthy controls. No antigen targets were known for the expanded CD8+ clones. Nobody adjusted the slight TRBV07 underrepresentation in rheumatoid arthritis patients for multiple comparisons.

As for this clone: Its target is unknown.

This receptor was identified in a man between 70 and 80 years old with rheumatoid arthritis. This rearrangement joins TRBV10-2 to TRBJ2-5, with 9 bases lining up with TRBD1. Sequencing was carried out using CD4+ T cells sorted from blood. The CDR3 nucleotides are TGCGCCAGCAACACACAGGGGGCCGGCGAGACCCAGTACTTC. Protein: CASNTQGAGETQYF.